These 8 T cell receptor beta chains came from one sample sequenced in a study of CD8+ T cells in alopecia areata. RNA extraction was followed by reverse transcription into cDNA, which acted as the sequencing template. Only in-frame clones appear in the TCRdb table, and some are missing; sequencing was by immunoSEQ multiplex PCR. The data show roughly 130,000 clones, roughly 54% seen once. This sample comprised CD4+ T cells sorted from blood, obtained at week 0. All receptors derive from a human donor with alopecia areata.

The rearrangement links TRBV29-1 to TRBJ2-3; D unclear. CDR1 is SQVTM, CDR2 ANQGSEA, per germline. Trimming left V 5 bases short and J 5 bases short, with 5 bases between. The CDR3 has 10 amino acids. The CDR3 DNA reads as TGCAGCGTTTCAGGAGATACGCAGTATTTT. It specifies CSVSGDTQYF.

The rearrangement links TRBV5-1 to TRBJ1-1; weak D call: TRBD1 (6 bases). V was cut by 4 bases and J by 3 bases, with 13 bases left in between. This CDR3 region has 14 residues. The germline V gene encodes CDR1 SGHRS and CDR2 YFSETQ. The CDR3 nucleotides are TGCGCCAGCAGCATACAGGGCGGGGACACTGAAGCTTTCTTT. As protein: CASSIQGGDTEAFF.

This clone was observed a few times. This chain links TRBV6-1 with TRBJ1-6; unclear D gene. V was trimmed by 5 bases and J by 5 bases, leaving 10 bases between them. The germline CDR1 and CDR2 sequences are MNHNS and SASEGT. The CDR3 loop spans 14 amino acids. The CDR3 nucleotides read TGTGCCAGCAGTATCAACAGCGATAATTCACCCCTCCACTTT. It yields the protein CASSINSDNSPLHF.

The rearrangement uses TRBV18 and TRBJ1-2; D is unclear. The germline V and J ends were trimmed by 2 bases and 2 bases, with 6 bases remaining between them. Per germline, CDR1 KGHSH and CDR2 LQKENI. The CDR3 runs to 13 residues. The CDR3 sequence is CASSPALNYGYTF. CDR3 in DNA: TGTGCCAGCTCACCAGCGCTCAACTATGGCTACACCTTC.

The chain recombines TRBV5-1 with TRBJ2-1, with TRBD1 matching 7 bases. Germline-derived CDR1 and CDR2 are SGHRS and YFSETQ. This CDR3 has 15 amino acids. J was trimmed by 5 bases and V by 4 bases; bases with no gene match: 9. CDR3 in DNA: TGCGCCAGCAGCATGGGACAGCCCAACCACAATGAGCAGTTCTTC. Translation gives CASSMGQPNHNEQFF.

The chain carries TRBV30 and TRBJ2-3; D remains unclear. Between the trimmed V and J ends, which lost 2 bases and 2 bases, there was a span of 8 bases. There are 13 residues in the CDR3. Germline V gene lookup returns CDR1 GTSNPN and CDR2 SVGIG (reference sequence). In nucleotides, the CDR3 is TGTGCCTGGAGTCAAGACATCACAGATACGCAGTATTTT. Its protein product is CAWSQDITDTQYF.

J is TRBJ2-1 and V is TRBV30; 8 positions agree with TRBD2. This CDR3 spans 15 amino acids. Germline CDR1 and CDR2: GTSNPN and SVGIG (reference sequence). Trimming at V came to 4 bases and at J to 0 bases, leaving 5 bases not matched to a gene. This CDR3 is CAWTKRESSYNEQFF. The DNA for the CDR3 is TGTGCCTGGACGAAGCGGGAGAGCTCCTACAATGAGCAGTTCTTC.

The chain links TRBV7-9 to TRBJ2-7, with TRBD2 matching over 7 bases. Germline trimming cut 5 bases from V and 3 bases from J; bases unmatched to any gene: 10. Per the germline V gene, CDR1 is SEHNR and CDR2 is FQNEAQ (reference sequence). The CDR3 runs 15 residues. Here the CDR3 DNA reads TGTGCCAGCAGCCCCGGGACTACTCCACTCTACGAGCAGTACTTC. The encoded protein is CASSPGTTPLYEQYF.